This T cell receptor (beta chain) was observed in a study of T cell changes during pregnancy in multiple sclerosis. Repertoires were generated with immunoSEQ multiplex PCR, while TCRdb's copy carries only in-frame clones and drops some. In the table there are about 58,000 clones, around 90% of which are singletons. The CDR3 sequence is 14 residues long. CDR1 is MNHNS and CDR2 is SASEGT in the germline V gene. The germline V and J ends were trimmed by 4 bases and 1 base, with 10 bases remaining between them. The sequencing here drew on CD4+ T cells from peripheral blood mononuclear cells, taken after pregnancy. The sequence was obtained from a female donor in good health, enrolled as a control in a pregnancy study. The chain joins TRBV6-1 to TRBJ1-1; D possibly corresponds to TRBD1 (6 bases). The CDR3 is CASSGLQGNTEAFF. CDR3 nucleotide sequence: TGTGCCAGCAGTGGGTTACAGGGGAACACTGAAGCTTTCTTT.